The 15 T cell receptor beta chains reported below all come from one sample, sequenced in a study of blood T cell repertoires in COVID-19. This table comes from immunoSEQ multiplex PCR, and its TCRdb copy is limited to in-frame clones, with some not included. The sample includes 150,000 or so clones, around 85% of them seen just once. Sequenced sample: peripheral blood. The origin of the receptors is a man aged 60-69 years with acute or convalescent COVID-19.

The chain has TRBV12-3 or TRBV12-4 and TRBJ1-3; D is uncertain. The CDR3 has 12 residues. V was shortened by 11 bases and J by 4 bases, with 12 bases between the two germline ends. CDR3 DNA sequence: TGTGCCGGCTCGATGTCGGGAAACACCATATATTTT. Amino acid sequence: CAGSMSGNTIYF.

The V and J genes are TRBV30 and TRBJ1-2; D is ambiguous. From germline, CDR1 is GTSNPN and CDR2 SVGIG (reference sequence). The V gene lost 1 base and the J gene lost 2 bases, with 5 bases spanning the gap. The CDR3 consists of 12 residues. CDR3 DNA sequence: TGTGCCTGGAGTGCCGGGAACTATGGCTACACCTTC. Its protein is CAWSAGNYGYTF. Drawing the rest from reference TRBV30 and TRBJ1-2, the complete variable domain is SQTIHQWPATLVQPVGSPLSLECTVEGTSNPNLYWYRQAAGRGLQLLFYSVGIGQISSEVPQNLSASRPQDRQFILSSKKLLLSDSGFYLCAWSAGNYGYTFGSGTRLTVV.

The chain links TRBV5-1 to TRBJ1-4; TRBD1 matches 7 bases. The germline V gene has CDR1 SGHRS and CDR2 YFSETQ. The CDR3 contains 16 residues. With V trimmed by 4 bases and J by 0 bases, 6 bases remained unmatched. CDR3 in amino acids: CASSLGTVATNEKLFF. The CDR3 coding sequence is TGCGCCAGCAGCCTCGGGACAGTGGCAACTAATGAAAAACTGTTTTTT.

The chain is built from TRBV25-1 and TRBJ1-1; the D gene is possibly TRBD1 (5 bases). Germline V gives CDR1 MGHDK, CDR2 SYGVNS. V was cut by 0 bases and J by 1 base, with 9 bases left in between. The CDR3 consists of 15 residues. The CDR3 protein is CASSEYTGGNTEAFF. CDR3 DNA sequence: TGTGCCAGCAGTGAATATACAGGCGGGAACACTGAAGCTTTCTTT.

CDR3 in amino acids: CASTPPGAGELKIGETQYF. The CDR3 bases are TGTGCCAGCACTCCCCCAGGGGCAGGGGAGTTGAAGATAGGCGAGACCCAGTACTTC. V is TRBV28 and J is TRBJ2-5, with D perhaps matching TRBD1 (6 bases). CDR3 length: 19 amino acids. Trimming stripped 7 bases from V and 5 bases from J, with 32 bases between. Germline V gene data show CDR1 as MDHEN and CDR2 as SYDVKM.

The chain couples TRBV5-4 to TRBJ2-7; D is unclear. The CDR3 runs to 13 residues. Germline loops: CDR1 SGHNT, CDR2 YYREEE (reference sequence). V lost 1 base and J 0 bases, leaving 5 bases between the germline ends. The DNA of the CDR3 is TGTGCCAGCAGCTTGCCCGTCTCCTACGAGCAGTACTTC. This encodes CASSLPVSYEQYF.

This clone was counted only a few times. This sequence joins TRBV7-3 and TRBJ1-6; D not certain. The germline V gene has CDR1 SGHTA and CDR2 FQGTGA. The V end was cut by 5 bases, the J end by 6 bases, with 11 bases between. The CDR3 runs to 14 residues. The CDR3 here is CASSQNPINSPLHF. The DNA for the CDR3 is TGTGCCAGCAGCCAGAATCCCATTAATTCACCCCTCCACTTT.

V gene TRBV10-3 combines with J gene TRBJ1-2, with unresolved D. The ends were cut back, 0 bases at V and 4 bases at J, with 12 bases in the middle. Looked up from germline, CDR1 is ENHRY and CDR2 is SYGVKD. The CDR3 totals 15 residues. The CDR3 is CAISESLRGLYGYTF. The CDR3 DNA sequence: TGTGCCATCAGTGAGTCCTTACGGGGTCTCTATGGCTACACCTTC.

The chain joins TRBV30 to TRBJ2-7, with D hard to call. This CDR3 region has 12 residues. V lost 5 bases to trimming and J lost 2 bases, with 10 bases between them. Germline loops: CDR1 GTSNPN, CDR2 SVGIG (reference sequence). The CDR3 is CAWAVWPYEQYF. CDR3 sequence (DNA): TGTGCCTGGGCTGTGTGGCCCTACGAGCAGTACTTC.

In DNA form, the CDR3 reads TGTGCCAGCAGACCCCTAGACAGAGACAATGAGCAGTTCTTC. As protein: CASRPLDRDNEQFF. The V and J genes are TRBV14 and TRBJ2-1; a possible D gene is TRBD1 (5 bases). The ends were cut back, 6 bases at V and 5 bases at J, with 14 bases in the middle. The length of the CDR3 is 14 residues. The germline CDR1 and CDR2 sequences are SGHDN and FVKESK. The full variable domain, with the rest looked up from reference TRBV14 and TRBJ2-1, is EAGVTQFPSHSVIEKGQTVTLRCDPISGHDNLYWYRRVMGKEIKFLLHFVKESKQDESGMPNNRFLAERTGGTYSTLKVQPAELEDSGVYFCASRPLDRDNEQFFGPGTRLTVL.

The chain links TRBV18 to TRBJ1-3; D perhaps matches TRBD1 (5 bases). The V gene lost 3 bases and the J gene lost 0 bases, with 12 bases spanning the gap. The CDR3 contains 16 residues. Germline loops: CDR1 KGHSH, CDR2 LQKENI. The CDR3 spells CASSPKQEVSGNTIYF. CDR3 coding DNA: TGTGCCAGCTCACCGAAACAGGAAGTCTCTGGAAACACCATATATTTT.

This sequence joins TRBV27 and TRBJ2-2, with D tentatively TRBD2 (6 bases). Trimming left V 6 bases short and J 8 bases short, with 19 bases between. CDR3 size: 15 residues. The germline gives CDR1 MNHEY, CDR2 SMNVEV (reference sequence). This chain's CDR3 is CASREGLSGGGELFF. CDR3 bases: TGTGCCAGCAGGGAGGGACTCTCAGGCGGTGGGGAGCTGTTTTTT.

The rearrangement links TRBV6-5 to TRBJ2-1; TRBD2 matches at 10 bases. This CDR3 region has 15 residues. The V and J ends lost 8 bases and 7 bases, in that order; junction bases with no gene match: 11. From germline, CDR1 is MNHEY and CDR2 SVGAGI. The CDR3 nucleotides read TGTGCCAGCCGAGGAAGCGGGAGGGCCGGAAATGAGCAGTTCTTC. Protein: CASRGSGRAGNEQFF.

This chain connects TRBV19 to TRBJ2-2, with D maybe TRBD2 (6 bases). In germline, CDR1 is LNHDA, CDR2 SQIVND (reference sequence). The CDR3 is 14 residues long. Trimming took 8 bases from V and 3 from J, leaving 13 bases between them. The CDR3 region is CASCSRDYTGELFF. DNA for the CDR3: TGTGCCAGTTGTTCCCGGGACTACACCGGGGAGCTGTTTTTT.

V and J are TRBV2 and TRBJ1-1, with 7 bases aligning to TRBD1. The germline gives CDR1 SNHLY, CDR2 FYNNEI. J was trimmed by 0 bases and V by 6 bases; bases with no gene match: 7. CDR3 size: 15 residues. The CDR3, as DNA: TGTGCCAGCAGGAGAAGGGGACAGATGAACACTGAAGCTTTCTTT. This sequence encodes CASRRRGQMNTEAFF.